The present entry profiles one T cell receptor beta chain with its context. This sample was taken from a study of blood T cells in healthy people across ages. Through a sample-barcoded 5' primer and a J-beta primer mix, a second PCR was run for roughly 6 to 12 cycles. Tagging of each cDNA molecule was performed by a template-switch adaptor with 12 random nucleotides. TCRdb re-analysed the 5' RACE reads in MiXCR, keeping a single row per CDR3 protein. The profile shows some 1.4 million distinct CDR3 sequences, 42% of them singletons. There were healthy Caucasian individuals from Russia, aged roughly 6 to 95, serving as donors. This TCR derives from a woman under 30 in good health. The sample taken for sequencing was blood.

The CDR3 loop is CASSKDLSVELFF. The CDR3 DNA follows: TGTGCCAGCAGCAAGGACCTATCTGTGGAGCTGTTTTTT. This rearrangement joins TRBV14 to TRBJ2-2, with D hard to call. CDR1 SGHDN and CDR2 FVKESK come from the germline V gene. V was cut by 5 bases and J by 10 bases, with 14 bases left in between. CDR3 length: 13 residues.